This T cell receptor (beta chain) stems from a study of blood T cell repertoires in COVID-19. Overall study context: Spain, Italy and the United States supplied samples that represented acute and convalescent COVID-19. The cDNA or gDNA used as material had been derived from T cells, B-cell-depleted T cells, or PBMCs.

Original processing notes: Estimation of nucleated cell counts was performed using reference gene primer amplification. Assay: immunoSEQ multiplex PCR; the TCRdb copy retains only in-frame clones and omits some. Clone size and the V and J calls come from that table; the DNA yielded D and trimming. The sample holds around 200,000 clones, roughly 86% seen once. Sequencing input: peripheral blood. The source is a man between 65 and 80 years old with acute or convalescent COVID-19.

The DNA for the CDR3 is TGTGCCAGCAGCGGCCGGGACAGGGGGGAGACCCAGTACTTC. As protein: CASSGRDRGETQYF. The chain has TRBV21-1 and TRBJ2-5; TRBD1 reflects the table's D call only, with no check against the DNA. TRBV21-1 is designated a pseudogene. The CDR3 totals 14 residues.